These 16 T cell receptor beta chains came from one sample sequenced in a study of T cell responses to AZD1222 COVID-19 vaccine. The table came from immunoSEQ multiplex PCR; TCRdb's copy has only in-frame clones and leaves some out. The repertoire holds roughly 120,000 clones, with approximately 83% as singletons. The sample consisted of peripheral blood, taken on day 0 of MenACWY control vaccination. Receptor source: an adult in good health.

The J gene is TRBJ2-7, the V gene TRBV6-5; TRBD2 aligns across 14 bases. Germline loops: CDR1 MNHEY, CDR2 SVGAGI. With 10 bases clipped from V and 1 base from J, the junction kept 6 bases outside the gene matches. The CDR3 spans 15 residues. The CDR3 DNA follows: TGTGCCACCGGACTAGCGGGGGGCTCTTCCTACGAGCAGTACTTC. The encoded protein is CATGLAGGSSYEQYF.

This chain uses TRBV5-1 with TRBJ1-2; 7 bases match TRBD1. CDR1 is SGHRS and CDR2 is YFSETQ in the germline V gene. After removal of 0 bases from V and 6 bases from J, the junction contained 11 bases not matched to a gene. This CDR3 contains 16 residues. CDR3 region: CASSLEGARGFNGYTF. CDR3 coding DNA: TGCGCCAGCAGCTTGGAGGGGGCCAGGGGGTTTAATGGCTACACCTTC.

As to this clone: One junction end disagrees with the germline gene, perhaps due to a read error. This chain links TRBV10-3 with TRBJ1-1, with TRBD1 identical over 7 bases. The CDR3 covers 14 residues. CDR1 and CDR2 from the germline V gene are ENHRY and SYGVKD. In nucleotides, the CDR3 is TGTGCCATCAGCCCGGGACAGATGAAGACTGAAGCTTTCTTT. This translates into CAISPGQMKTEAFF.

The rearrangement links TRBV2 to TRBJ2-5; TRBD1 aligns across 10 bases. The V segment lost 6 bases and the J segment 4 bases; nucleotides outside the gene matches: 2. CDR1 is SNHLY, CDR2 FYNNEI, per germline. The CDR3 spans 13 residues. DNA for the CDR3: TGTGCCAGCAGGAGGGACAGGGGAGAGACCCAGTACTTC. Translated: CASRRDRGETQYF.

The chain uses TRBV4-3 and TRBJ1-2, with D maybe TRBD1 (5 bases). Trimming shortened V by 0 bases and J by 7 bases, and 9 bases separated the two germline ends. The germline gives CDR1 LGHNA, CDR2 YSLEER. CDR3 size: 13 residues. This CDR3 is CASSQDLGGGYTF. Here the CDR3 DNA reads TGCGCCAGCAGCCAAGATTTGGGGGGTGGCTACACCTTC.

This clone was seen a few times. The chain couples TRBV7-9 to TRBJ2-3; D is undetermined. This CDR3 is 14 amino acids long. Germline V gene sequence: CDR1 SEHNR, CDR2 FQNEAQ (reference sequence). Between the trimmed V and J ends, which lost 10 bases and 1 base, there was a span of 15 bases. The CDR3 DNA reads as TGTGCCACCCAAGGAATTGAGGGCACAGATACGCAGTATTTT. The encoded protein is CATQGIEGTDTQYF.

V is TRBV23-1 and J is TRBJ1-5; TRBD1 is a possible D gene (6 bases). TRBV23-1 is an ORF; its function is uncertain. V lost 2 bases and J lost 11, with 22 bases in between. CDR3 length equals 16 residues. The CDR3 protein is CASSQRKCRGDRSQHF. Here the CDR3 DNA reads TGCGCCAGCAGTCAACGTAAATGTAGGGGGGATAGGTCCCAGCATTTT.

The chain joins TRBV4-1 to TRBJ2-2; D remains ambiguous. V lost 6 bases to trimming and J lost 6 bases, with 17 bases between them. The CDR3 totals 15 residues. Germline values: CDR1 MGHRA, CDR2 YSYEKL. CDR3 DNA sequence: TGCGCCAGCAGTCGAACCGTCACGTTGGCCGGGGAGCTGTTTTTT. Encoded protein: CASSRTVTLAGELFF.

V and J are TRBV9 and TRBJ1-3, with TRBD1 matching 8 bases. Germline V gene sequence: CDR1 SGDLS, CDR2 YYNGEE. With V trimmed by 0 bases and J by 4 bases, 6 bases remained unmatched. CDR3 length equals 16 residues. CDR3 amino acids: CASSVGQGQAGNTIYF. For the CDR3, the DNA is TGTGCCAGCAGCGTAGGCCAGGGACAGGCGGGAAACACCATATATTTT.

The rearrangement uses TRBV7-9 and TRBJ1-1, with 9 bases identical to TRBD1. The CDR3 extends over 15 amino acids. Germline V gene lookup returns CDR1 SEHNR and CDR2 FQNEAQ (reference sequence). The ends lost 5 bases at V and 0 bases at J; junction bases unmatched: 4. The chain's CDR3 is CASSTGQGMNTEAFF. In DNA form, the CDR3 reads TGTGCCAGCAGCACCGGACAGGGGATGAACACTGAAGCTTTCTTT.

This chain links TRBV5-4 with TRBJ1-1, with D possibly being TRBD1 (6 bases). Trimming took 1 base from V and 1 from J, leaving 14 bases between them. Germline lookup yields CDR1 SGHNT and CDR2 YYREEE (reference sequence). The length of the CDR3 is 16 residues. CDR3 region: CASSLLARTANTEAFF. The CDR3 bases are TGTGCCAGCAGCTTGTTGGCTCGGACAGCGAACACTGAAGCTTTCTTT. The full variable domain, rest sourced from reference TRBV5-4 and TRBJ1-1, is ETGVTQSPTHLIKTRGQQVTLRCSSQSGHNTVSWYQQALGQGPQFIFQYYREEENGRGNFPPRFSGLQFPNYSSELNVNALELDDSALYLCASSLLARTANTEAFFGQGTRLTVV.

The rearrangement links TRBV5-4 to TRBJ1-6; 12 bases match TRBD1. The V and J ends lost 3 bases and 3 bases, in that order; junction bases with no gene match: 4. The CDR3 contains 17 residues. Germline assignment: CDR1 SGHNT and CDR2 YYREEE (reference sequence). As DNA, the CDR3 is TGTGCCAGCAGCTCCGGGACAGGGGGCATCTATAATTCACCCCTCCACTTT. It codes for CASSSGTGGIYNSPLHF.

CDR3 region: CASSIAETDLYGYTF. Here the CDR3 DNA reads TGTGCCAGTAGTATAGCGGAGACAGACCTCTATGGCTACACCTTC. J is TRBJ1-2 and V is TRBV19, with D possibly TRBD1 on 5 matching bases. Germline CDR1 LNHDA, CDR2 SQIVND (reference sequence). The CDR3 runs 15 residues. V lost 1 base and J lost 4, with 13 bases in between.

The chain uses TRBV7-6 and TRBJ2-3; 9 nucleotides match TRBD2. Per the germline V gene, CDR1 is SGHVS and CDR2 is FNYEAQ. V shed 1 base and J 6 bases; nucleotides not matched to a gene: 11. The CDR3 loop spans 17 amino acids. DNA for the CDR3: TGTGCCAGCAGCTTAGGGGTAGCGGGGGCCCTCAGGGATACGCAGTATTTT. Translation: CASSLGVAGALRDTQYF.

The CDR3 loop reads CASSQTTGGSNNEQFF. The CDR3 nucleotides are TGCGCCAGCAGCCAGACGACAGGGGGTAGTAACAATGAGCAGTTCTTC. This sequence joins TRBV5-1 and TRBJ2-1; 9 bases map to TRBD1. The CDR3 loop spans 16 amino acids. The germline V gene encodes CDR1 SGHRS and CDR2 YFSETQ. Trimming at V came to 4 bases and at J to 5 bases, leaving 10 bases not matched to a gene.

The V and J genes are TRBV4-2 and TRBJ1-5, with 10 nucleotides matching TRBD1. The CDR3 has 15 residues. CDR1 and CDR2 from the germline V gene are LGHNA and YNFKEQ. J gave up 4 bases and V 3 bases, and 3 bases lay outside the gene matches. The chain's CDR3 is CASSHLGQGNQPQHF. The CDR3 DNA sequence: TGTGCCAGCAGCCACCTGGGACAGGGGAATCAGCCCCAGCATTTT.